The clone carrying this TCR beta chain was recorded only once. The PCR employed 60 Vbeta primers together with 13 Jbeta primers. Assay: immunoSEQ multiplex PCR; the TCRdb copy retains only in-frame clones and omits some. The data hold under 150,000 clones, with around 81% observed a single time. This specimen comes from a study of cytomegalovirus exposure and HLA in healthy donors. The CDR3 has 15 residues. Germline V gene data show CDR1 as SGHRS and CDR2 as YFSETQ. Trimming pared 1 base from V and 2 bases from J, leaving 11 bases between. The receptor was derived from a woman aged 30 to 39 in good health and CMV-seronegative. Material: PBMCs. The chain carries TRBV5-1 and TRBJ2-3, with D possibly matching TRBD2 (5 bases). In DNA form, the CDR3 reads TGCGCCAGCAGCTTGCGGGGAACGGCCACAGATACGCAGTATTTT. This encodes CASSLRGTATDTQYF.